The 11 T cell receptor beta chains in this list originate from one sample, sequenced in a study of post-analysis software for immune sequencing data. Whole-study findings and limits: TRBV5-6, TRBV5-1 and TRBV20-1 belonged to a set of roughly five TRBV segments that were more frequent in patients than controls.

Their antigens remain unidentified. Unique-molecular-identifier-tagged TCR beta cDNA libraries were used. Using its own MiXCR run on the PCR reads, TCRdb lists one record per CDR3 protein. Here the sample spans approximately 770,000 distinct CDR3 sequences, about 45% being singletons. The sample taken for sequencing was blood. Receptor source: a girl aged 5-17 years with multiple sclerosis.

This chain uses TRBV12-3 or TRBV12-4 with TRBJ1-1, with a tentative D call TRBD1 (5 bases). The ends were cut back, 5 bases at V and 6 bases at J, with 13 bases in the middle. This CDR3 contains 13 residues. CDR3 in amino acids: CASSARDRAEAFF. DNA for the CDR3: TGTGCCAGCAGTGCCAGAGACAGAGCTGAAGCTTTCTTT.

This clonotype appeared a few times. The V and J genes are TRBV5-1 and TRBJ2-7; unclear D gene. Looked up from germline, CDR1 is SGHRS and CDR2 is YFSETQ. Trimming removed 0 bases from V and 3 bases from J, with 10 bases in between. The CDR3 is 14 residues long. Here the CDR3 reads CASSLGGRRYEQYF. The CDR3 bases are TGCGCCAGCAGCTTGGGGGGTCGGCGCTACGAGCAGTACTTC.

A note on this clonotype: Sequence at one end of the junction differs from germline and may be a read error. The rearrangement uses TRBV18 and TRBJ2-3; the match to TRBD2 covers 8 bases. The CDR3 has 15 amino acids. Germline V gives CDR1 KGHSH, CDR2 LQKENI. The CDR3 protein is CTSSPQGLVEDAQYF. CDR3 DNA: TGTACCAGCTCACCGCAGGGACTAGTTGAAGATGCGCAGTATTTT.

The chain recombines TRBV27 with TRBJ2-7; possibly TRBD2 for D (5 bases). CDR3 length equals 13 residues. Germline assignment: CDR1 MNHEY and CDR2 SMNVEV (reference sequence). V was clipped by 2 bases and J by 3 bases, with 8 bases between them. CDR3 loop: CASSLTRDYEQYF. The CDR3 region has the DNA TGTGCCAGCAGTTTAACACGGGACTACGAGCAGTACTTC.

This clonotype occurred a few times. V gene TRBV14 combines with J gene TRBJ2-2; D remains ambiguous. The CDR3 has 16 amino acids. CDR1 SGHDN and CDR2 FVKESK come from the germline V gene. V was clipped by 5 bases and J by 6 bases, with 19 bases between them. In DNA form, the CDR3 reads TGTGCCAGCAGCATGATAAAGGGTGCACGGTCCGGGGAGCTGTTTTTT. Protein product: CASSMIKGARSGELFF.

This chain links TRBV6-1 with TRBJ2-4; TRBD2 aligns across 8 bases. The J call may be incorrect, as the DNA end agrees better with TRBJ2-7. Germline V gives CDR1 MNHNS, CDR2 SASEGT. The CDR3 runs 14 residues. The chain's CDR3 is CASSEVAGGGEQYF. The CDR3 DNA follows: TGTGCCAGCAGTGAAGTTGCGGGAGGTGGCGAGCAGTACTTC.

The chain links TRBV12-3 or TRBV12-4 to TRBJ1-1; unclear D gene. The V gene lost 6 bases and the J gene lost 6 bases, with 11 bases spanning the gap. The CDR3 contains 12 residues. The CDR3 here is CASSFPRSEAFF. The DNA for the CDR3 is TGTGCCAGCAGCTTCCCTCGCTCTGAAGCTTTCTTT.

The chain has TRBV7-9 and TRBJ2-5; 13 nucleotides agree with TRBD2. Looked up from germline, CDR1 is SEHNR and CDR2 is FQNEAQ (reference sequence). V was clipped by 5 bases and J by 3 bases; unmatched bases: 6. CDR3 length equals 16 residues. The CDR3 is CASSPGLAGPKETQYF. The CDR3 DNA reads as TGTGCCAGCAGCCCGGGACTAGCGGGGCCGAAAGAGACCCAGTACTTC.

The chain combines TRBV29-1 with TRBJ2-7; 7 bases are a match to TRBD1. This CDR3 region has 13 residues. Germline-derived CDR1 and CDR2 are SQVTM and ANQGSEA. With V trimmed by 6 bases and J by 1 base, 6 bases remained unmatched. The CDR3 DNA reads TGCAGCGTCCCAGTGACAGGGTCCTACGAGCAGTACTTC. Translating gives CSVPVTGSYEQYF.

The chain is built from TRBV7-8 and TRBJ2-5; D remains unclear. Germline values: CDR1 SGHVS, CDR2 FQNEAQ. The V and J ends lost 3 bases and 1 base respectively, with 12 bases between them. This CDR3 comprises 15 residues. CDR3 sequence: CASSFGRLVQETQYF. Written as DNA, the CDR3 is TGTGCCAGCAGCTTCGGGCGGCTGGTCCAAGAGACCCAGTACTTC.

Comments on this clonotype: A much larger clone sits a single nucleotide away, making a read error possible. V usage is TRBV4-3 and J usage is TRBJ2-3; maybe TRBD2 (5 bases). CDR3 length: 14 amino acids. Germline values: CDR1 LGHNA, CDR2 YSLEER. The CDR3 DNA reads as TGCGCCAGCAGCCCCCGCGCTAGCACAGATACGAAGTATTTT. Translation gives CASSPRASTDTKYF.